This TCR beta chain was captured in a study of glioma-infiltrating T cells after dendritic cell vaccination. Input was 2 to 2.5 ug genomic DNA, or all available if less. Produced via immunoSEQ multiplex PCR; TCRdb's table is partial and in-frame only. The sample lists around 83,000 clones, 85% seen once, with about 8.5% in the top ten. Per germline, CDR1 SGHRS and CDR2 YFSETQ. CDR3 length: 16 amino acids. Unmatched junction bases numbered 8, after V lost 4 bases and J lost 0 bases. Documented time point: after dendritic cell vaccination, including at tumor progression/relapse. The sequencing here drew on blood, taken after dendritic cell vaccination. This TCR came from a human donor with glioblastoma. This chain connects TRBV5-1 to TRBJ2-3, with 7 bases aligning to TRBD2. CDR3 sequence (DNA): TGCGCCAGCAGCCTAAAAACTAGCGTCAGCACAGATACGCAGTATTTT. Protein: CASSLKTSVSTDTQYF.